This entry is about one TCR beta chain. These data belong to a study of blood T cell repertoires in COVID-19. Across the study: COVID-19 samples collected from the United States, Italy and Spain covered acute and convalescent phases. PBMCs, B-cell-depleted T cells, or T cells provided the cDNA or gDNA that made up the material.

Study processing details: The assay estimated nucleated cells by amplifying reference gene primers. TCRdb's table, derived via immunoSEQ multiplex PCR, lists solely in-frame clones and lacks some. V and J calls and clone size come straight from that table; D and trimming were deduced from the DNA. The table records about 50,000 clones, more than 70% of them present only once. The receptor's source is a human donor in a cohort sampled during active COVID-19. The sequenced sample consisted of peripheral blood.

CDR3 in amino acids: CASSVTSGTDTQYF. CDR3 nucleotides: TGTGCCAGCAGCGTGACTAGCGGGACAGATACGCAGTATTTT. The chain uses TRBV9 and TRBJ2-3; 10 bases are a match to TRBD2. CDR1 is SGDLS, CDR2 YYNGEE, per germline. This CDR3 is built from 14 residues. J lost 3 bases, V lost 2 bases, and 0 bases had no gene match. Based on the CDR3 plus reference TRBV9 and TRBJ2-3, the full variable domain is DSGVTQTPKHLITATGQRVTLRCSPRSGDLSVYWYQQSLDQGLQFLIQYYNGEERAKGNILERFSAQQFPDLHSELNLSSLELGDSALYFCASSVTSGTDTQYFGPGTRLTVL.